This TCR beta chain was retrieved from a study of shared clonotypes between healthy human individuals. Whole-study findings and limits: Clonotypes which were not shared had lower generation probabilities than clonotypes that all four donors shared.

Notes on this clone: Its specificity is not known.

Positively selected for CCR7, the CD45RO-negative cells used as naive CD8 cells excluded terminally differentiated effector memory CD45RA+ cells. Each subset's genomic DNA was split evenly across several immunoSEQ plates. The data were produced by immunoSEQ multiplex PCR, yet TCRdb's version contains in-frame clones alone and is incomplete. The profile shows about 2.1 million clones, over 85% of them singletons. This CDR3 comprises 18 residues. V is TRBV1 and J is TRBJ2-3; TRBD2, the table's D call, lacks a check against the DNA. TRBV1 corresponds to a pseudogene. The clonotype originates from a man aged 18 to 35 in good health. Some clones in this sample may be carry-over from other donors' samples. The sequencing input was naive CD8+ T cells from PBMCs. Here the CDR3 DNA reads TGCACCAGCAGTGGGACTAGCGGGAGACGGTTGCAGACAGATACGCAGTATTTT. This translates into CTSSGTSGRRLQTDTQYF.